A single sample is the source of the 23 T cell receptor beta chains below, sequenced in a study of T cells in Graves' hyperthyroidism and ophthalmopathy. TCR beta CDR3 regions were amplified from RNA. A first-round RT-PCR of the TCR CDR3 used the HTBI primer set. TCRdb re-called the multiplex PCR reads with MiXCR, one entry per CDR3 protein. The table has fewer than 450,000 distinct CDR3 sequences, around 15% seen once. The sample consisted of blood. These receptors were collected from a man aged 45-60 years with Graves' ophthalmopathy.

The chain has TRBV2 and TRBJ2-2; D is possibly TRBD2 (6 bases). Germline-derived CDR1 and CDR2 are SNHLY and FYNNEI. Trimming pared 4 bases from V and 5 bases from J, leaving 17 bases between. There are 16 residues in the CDR3. The CDR3 spells CASSGSRRERTGELFF. In DNA form, the CDR3 reads TGTGCCAGCAGTGGAAGCAGGCGGGAACGAACCGGGGAGCTGTTTTTT.

This clonotype was observed at least ten times. CDR3 loop: CASSFAGGFYEQYF. CDR3 bases: TGTGCCAGCAGTTTCGCAGGGGGTTTCTACGAGCAGTACTTC. The chain couples TRBV12-3 or TRBV12-4 to TRBJ2-7, with 7 bases identical to TRBD1. The length of the CDR3 is 14 residues. J gave up 3 bases and V 3 bases, and 5 bases lay outside the gene matches.

This clonotype was detected ten times or more. This rearrangement joins TRBV11-1 to TRBJ1-4; no reliable D call. In germline, CDR1 is SGHAT, CDR2 FQDESV (reference sequence). With 3 bases removed from V and 1 base from J, the gap between germline ends came to 9 bases. The CDR3 length is 15 residues. CDR3 DNA: TGTGCCAGCAGCTTTAGAAGCGGAACTAATGAAAAACTGTTTTTT. It is translated as CASSFRSGTNEKLFF.

This clonotype was picked up a small number of times. In DNA, the CDR3 is TGCGCCAGCAGCCAAAGGGCGAGGTCCGAGGCCTATGGCTACACCTTC. As protein: CASSQRARSEAYGYTF. V is TRBV4-1 and J is TRBJ1-2; D is unresolved. Trimming stripped 2 bases from V and 4 bases from J, with 17 bases between. Germline CDR1 MGHRA, CDR2 YSYEKL. The CDR3 runs to 16 residues.

This clonotype was counted at least ten times. This chain uses TRBV7-9 with TRBJ2-5, with 7 bases aligning to TRBD1. CDR3 size: 14 residues. J was trimmed by 2 bases and V by 5 bases; bases with no gene match: 5. Germline-derived CDR1 and CDR2 are SEHNR and FQNEAQ (reference sequence). The CDR3 DNA reads TGTGCCAGCAGCGCAGACAGGGCGCAAGAGACCCAGTACTTC. Translated: CASSADRAQETQYF.

In this sample, this clonotype turned up a few times. The V and J genes are TRBV30 and TRBJ2-7, with D possibly matching TRBD1 (6 bases). There are 13 residues in the CDR3. CDR1 is GTSNPN and CDR2 is SVGIG in the germline V gene (reference sequence). Between the trimmed V and J ends, which lost 0 bases and 7 bases, there was a span of 13 bases. The CDR3 DNA sequence: TGTGCCTGGAGTGTAAACAGGGCTGGGGAGCAGTACTTC. Translating gives CAWSVNRAGEQYF.

This clonotype was seen repeatedly, ten times or more. The rearrangement uses TRBV3-1 and TRBJ1-1, with D possibly TRBD1 on 5 matching bases. The length of the CDR3 is 15 residues. Per germline, CDR1 LGHDT and CDR2 YNNKEL (reference sequence). With 0 bases removed from V and 1 base from J, the gap between germline ends came to 9 bases. The CDR3, as DNA: TGTGCCAGCAGCCAAGATATGGGGCCGAACACTGAAGCTTTCTTT. It codes for CASSQDMGPNTEAFF.

The table lists this clonotype with a few counts. In nucleotides, the CDR3 is TGTGCCAGCAGTTCCTCTTATCGGGGCCATAATGAAAAACTGTTTTTT. Protein: CASSSSYRGHNEKLFF. The chain couples TRBV6-5 to TRBJ1-4; D might be TRBD1 (5 bases). Germline V CDR1 and CDR2: MNHEY, SVGAGI. The CDR3 spans 16 residues. Trimming removed 4 bases from V and 4 bases from J, with 16 bases in between.

With respect to this clonotype: One junction end does not reproduce the germline sequence, and a read error may be involved. CDR3 coding DNA: TGTGCCAGCAGCTACTCCCCGAGGAGGGCAATATCCACAGATACGCAGTGTTTT. Translated, it gives CASSYSPRRAISTDTQCF. V usage is TRBV7-9 and J usage is TRBJ2-3, with D possibly matching TRBD2 (6 bases). The CDR3 has 18 amino acids. The germline V gene encodes CDR1 SEHNR and CDR2 FQNEAQ (reference sequence).

In its sample, this clonotype was seen many times. The rearrangement joins TRBV29-1 to TRBJ1-2, with D perhaps matching TRBD1 (5 bases). With 6 bases removed from V and 4 bases from J, the gap between germline ends came to 12 bases. Germline CDR1 is SQVTM and CDR2 is ANQGSEA. This CDR3 is 12 amino acids long. This chain's CDR3 is CSVTESGYGYTF. The CDR3, as DNA: TGCAGCGTGACAGAATCTGGCTATGGCTACACCTTC.

This clonotype was seen at least ten times. The chain combines TRBV28 with TRBJ2-3; D might be TRBD2 (6 bases). The CDR3 extends over 15 amino acids. Germline V CDR1 and CDR2: MDHEN, SYDVKM. V lost 6 bases, J lost 0 bases, and 13 bases lay in between. CDR3 DNA: TGTGCCAGCAGCAACGGGGGTCTCAGCACAGATACGCAGTATTTT. As protein: CASSNGGLSTDTQYF.

Many counts were recorded for this clonotype. This chain links TRBV29-1 with TRBJ2-7, with D possibly TRBD2 on 5 matching bases. The CDR3 loop spans 12 amino acids. V was clipped by 4 bases and J by 5 bases, with 12 bases between them. CDR1 SQVTM and CDR2 ANQGSEA come from the germline V gene. The CDR3 coding sequence is TGCAGCGTTGGCACGGGGAGCCACGAGCAGTACTTC. Translation gives CSVGTGSHEQYF.

This clonotype was detected many times. As DNA, the CDR3 is TGTGCCTGGAGTGACTACCGGGACACCAGGCCTTTCTTT. Translated: CAWSDYRDTRPFF. The chain employs TRBV30 and TRBJ1-1; TRBD1 is a possible D gene (6 bases). The germline CDR1 and CDR2 sequences are GTSNPN and SVGIG (reference sequence). V lost 1 base and J lost 12, with 18 bases in between. The length of the CDR3 is 13 residues.

This clonotype was observed many times. The CDR3 DNA sequence: TGCAGCGCGGATACCGGGACAGGGGTCTACGAGCAGTACTTC. Encoded protein: CSADTGTGVYEQYF. This rearrangement joins TRBV29-1 to TRBJ2-7; 10 bases map to TRBD1. This CDR3 is 14 amino acids long. V trimming: 7 bases; J trimming: 3 bases; junction bases outside the gene matches: 9. Germline V gives CDR1 SQVTM, CDR2 ANQGSEA.

This clonotype was counted only a few times. The chain uses TRBV7-8 and TRBJ2-1, with 8 positions matching TRBD2. J was trimmed by 6 bases and V by 10 bases; bases with no gene match: 8. Germline loops: CDR1 SGHVS, CDR2 FQNEAQ. The CDR3 contains 13 residues. CDR3 DNA: TGTGCCATCTCGAGAACTAGCGGCAATGAGCAGTTCTTC. This sequence encodes CAISRTSGNEQFF.

There are a few counts of this clonotype. A much larger clonotype is one base distant, so this may be a read error. The J gene is TRBJ1-2, the V gene TRBV28; D might be TRBD1 (6 bases). Per the germline V gene, CDR1 is MDHEN and CDR2 is SYDVKM. The ends were cut back, 4 bases at V and 3 bases at J, with 18 bases in the middle. The CDR3 has 16 amino acids. CDR3 sequence reads: CASSSTGTPFDYGYTF. CDR3 nucleotides: TGTGCCAGCAGTTCAACCGGGACACCATTTGACTATGGCTACACCTTC.

This clonotype was observed a handful of times. The chain couples TRBV2 to TRBJ2-2; D is perhaps TRBD2 (6 bases). The CDR3 totals 14 residues. Germline values: CDR1 SNHLY, CDR2 FYNNEI. Trimming pared 8 bases from V and 4 bases from J, leaving 14 bases between. The CDR3, as DNA: TGTGCCAGCCTTGGGCGTAGCGGCACCGGGGAGCTGTTTTTT. It yields the protein CASLGRSGTGELFF.

In its sample, this clonotype was seen many times. V usage is TRBV12-5 and J usage is TRBJ2-7; 9 bases line up with TRBD2. This CDR3 region has 14 residues. Germline values: CDR1 LGHNT, CDR2 FRNRAP. With 5 bases clipped from V and 4 bases from J, the junction kept 6 bases outside the gene matches. CDR3 protein: CASGPGTSLYEQYF. CDR3 in DNA: TGTGCTAGTGGTCCCGGGACTAGCTTATACGAGCAGTACTTC. Together with reference TRBV12-5 and TRBJ2-7, the CDR3 gives the full variable domain: DARVTQTPRHKVTEMGQEVTMRCQPILGHNTVFWYRQTMMQGLELLAYFRNRAPLDDSGMPKDRFSAEMPDATLATLKIQPSEPRDSAVYFCASGPGTSLYEQYFGPGTRLTVT.

The rearrangement links TRBV20-1 to TRBJ1-6; D uncertain. V shed 6 bases and J shed 7 bases, with 13 bases lying between them. CDR1 and CDR2 from the germline V gene are DFQATT and SNEGSKA (reference sequence). CDR3 length: 13 amino acids. CDR3 DNA: TGCAGTGCCACCGACGGAGGAAATTCACCCCTCCACTTT. Amino acids: CSATDGGNSPLHF.

This clonotype was observed at least ten times. The rearrangement links TRBV12-3 or TRBV12-4 to TRBJ1-2; a weak D match, TRBD1 (6 bases). Deletions cut 4 bases from V and 2 bases from J, with 17 bases between. The CDR3 covers 16 residues. In DNA form, the CDR3 reads TGTGCCAGCAGTTATTCGATTGAGGGGGTGAACTATGGCTACACCTTC. This sequence encodes CASSYSIEGVNYGYTF.

This clonotype has at least ten counts. The chain joins TRBV2 to TRBJ2-4; D remains ambiguous. CDR1 and CDR2 (germline): SNHLY, FYNNEI. The CDR3 runs 14 residues. Between the trimmed V and J ends, which lost 3 bases and 7 bases, there was a span of 13 bases. Written as DNA, the CDR3 is TGTGCCAGCAGTGATGGACGGTTGGGGAACATTCAGTACTTC. Its protein product is CASSDGRLGNIQYF.

This clonotype was observed many times. CDR3 nucleotide sequence: TGTGCCACCAGCACCGTCTCTTTGTACCAAGAGACCCAGTACTTC. This codes for CATSTVSLYQETQYF. The chain carries TRBV15 and TRBJ2-5; D unresolved. Looked up from germline, CDR1 is LNHNV and CDR2 is YYDKDF (reference sequence). The ends were cut back, 4 bases at V and 0 bases at J, with 12 bases in the middle. This CDR3 is built from 15 residues.

This clonotype was observed many times. The genes are TRBV20-1 and TRBJ2-3; 9 positions agree with TRBD2. This CDR3 is 14 amino acids long. The germline V gene encodes CDR1 DFQATT and CDR2 SNEGSKA (reference sequence). V trimming: 5 bases; J trimming: 4 bases; junction bases outside the gene matches: 7. The CDR3 bases are TGCAGTGCTCCCCCGCTAGCGGGACCAGATACGCAGTATTTT. It codes for CSAPPLAGPDTQYF.